This TCR beta chain was sequenced during a study of blood T cell repertoires in COVID-19. Across the study: The samples span acute and convalescent COVID-19 from the United States, Italy and Spain. Sources were T cells, B-cell-depleted T cells, or PBMCs; the material itself was cDNA or gDNA.

In the study's own analysis: Estimation of nucleated cell counts was performed using reference gene primer amplification. Profiling relied on immunoSEQ multiplex PCR, and the TCRdb table lists in-frame clones only, not all of them. V and J calls and clone size are those listed in that table; D and trimming were worked out from the DNA. The data show approximately 40,000 clones, with approximately 86% seen just once and more than 20% held by the top ten. CDR3 length: 13 residues. The germline CDR1 and CDR2 sequences are SEHNR and FQNEAQ (reference sequence). V was pared by 5 bases and J by 4 bases, with 11 bases between.

Sequencing used peripheral blood. The sequence was obtained from a woman of 80 years or more in a cohort sampled during active or convalescent COVID-19. The chain is built from TRBV7-9 and TRBJ1-1, with D unclear. Written as DNA, the CDR3 is TGTGCCAGCAGCCAAACTGTTGGCACTGAAGCTTTCTTT. Encoded protein: CASSQTVGTEAFF.